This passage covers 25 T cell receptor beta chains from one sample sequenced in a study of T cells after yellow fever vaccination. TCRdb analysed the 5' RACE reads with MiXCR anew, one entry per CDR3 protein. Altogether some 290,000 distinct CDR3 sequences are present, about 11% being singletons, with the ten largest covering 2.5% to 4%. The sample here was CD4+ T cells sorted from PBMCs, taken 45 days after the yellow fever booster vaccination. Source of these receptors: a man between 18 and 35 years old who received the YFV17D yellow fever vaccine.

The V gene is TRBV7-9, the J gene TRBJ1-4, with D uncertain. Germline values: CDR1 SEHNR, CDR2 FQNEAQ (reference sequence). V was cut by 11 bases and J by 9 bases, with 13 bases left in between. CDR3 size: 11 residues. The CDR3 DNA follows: TGTGCCGGGCAGAGGAGCCAAAAACTGTTTTTT. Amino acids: CAGQRSQKLFF.

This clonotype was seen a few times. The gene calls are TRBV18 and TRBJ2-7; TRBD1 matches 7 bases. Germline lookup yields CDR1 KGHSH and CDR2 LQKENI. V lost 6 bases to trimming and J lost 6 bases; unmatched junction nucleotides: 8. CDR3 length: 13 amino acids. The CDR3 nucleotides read TGTGCCAGCTCGCAATCCGACAGGGTCGAGCAGTACTTC. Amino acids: CASSQSDRVEQYF.

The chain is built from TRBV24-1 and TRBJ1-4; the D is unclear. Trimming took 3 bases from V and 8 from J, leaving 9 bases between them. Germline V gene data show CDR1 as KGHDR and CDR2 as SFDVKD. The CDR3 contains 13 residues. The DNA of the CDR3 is TGTGCCACCAGTGATCCGGGCAGGGAAAAACTGTTTTTT. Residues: CATSDPGREKLFF.

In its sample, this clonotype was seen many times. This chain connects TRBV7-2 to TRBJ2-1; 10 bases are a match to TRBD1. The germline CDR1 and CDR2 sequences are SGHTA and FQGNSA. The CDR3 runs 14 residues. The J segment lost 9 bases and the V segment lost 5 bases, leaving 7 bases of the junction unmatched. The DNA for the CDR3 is TGTGCCAGCAGCGCAAAGGGACAGGGGTTTGAGCAGTTCTTC. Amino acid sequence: CASSAKGQGFEQFF. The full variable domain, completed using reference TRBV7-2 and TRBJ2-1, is GAGVSQSPSNKVTEKGKDVELRCDPISGHTALYWYRQSLGQGLEFLIYFQGNSAPDKSGLPSDRFSAERTGGSVSTLTIQRTQQEDSAVYLCASSAKGQGFEQFFGPGTRLTVL.

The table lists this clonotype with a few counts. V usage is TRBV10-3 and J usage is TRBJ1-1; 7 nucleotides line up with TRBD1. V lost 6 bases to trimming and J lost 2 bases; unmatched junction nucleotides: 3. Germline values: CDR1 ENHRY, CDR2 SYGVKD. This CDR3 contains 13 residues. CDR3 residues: CAISWTGNTEAFF. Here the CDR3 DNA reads TGTGCCATCAGCTGGACAGGCAACACTGAAGCTTTCTTT.

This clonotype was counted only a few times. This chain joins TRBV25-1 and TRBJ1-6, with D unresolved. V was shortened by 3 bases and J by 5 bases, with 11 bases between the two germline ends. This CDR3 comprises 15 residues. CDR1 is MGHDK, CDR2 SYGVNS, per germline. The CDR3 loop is CASSDRRVHNSPLHF. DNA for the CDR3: TGTGCCAGCAGTGACAGGCGCGTCCATAATTCACCCCTCCACTTT.

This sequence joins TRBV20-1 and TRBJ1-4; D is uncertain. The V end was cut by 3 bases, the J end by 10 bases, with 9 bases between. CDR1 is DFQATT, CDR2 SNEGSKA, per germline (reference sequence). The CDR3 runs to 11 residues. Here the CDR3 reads CSASKDGKLFF. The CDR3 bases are TGCAGTGCTAGTAAGGATGGAAAACTGTTTTTT.

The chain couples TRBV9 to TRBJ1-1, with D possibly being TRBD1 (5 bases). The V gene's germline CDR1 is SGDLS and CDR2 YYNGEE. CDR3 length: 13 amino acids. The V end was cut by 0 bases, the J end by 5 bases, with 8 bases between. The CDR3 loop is CASSVVRGTEAFF. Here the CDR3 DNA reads TGTGCCAGCAGCGTAGTGCGGGGGACTGAAGCTTTCTTT.

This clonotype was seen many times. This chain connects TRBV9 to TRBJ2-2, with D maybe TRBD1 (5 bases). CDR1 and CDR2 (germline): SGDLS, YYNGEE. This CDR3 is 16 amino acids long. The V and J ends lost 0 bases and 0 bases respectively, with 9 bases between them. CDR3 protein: CASSVDWTPNTGELFF. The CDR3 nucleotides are TGTGCCAGCAGCGTAGATTGGACACCGAACACCGGGGAGCTGTTTTTT. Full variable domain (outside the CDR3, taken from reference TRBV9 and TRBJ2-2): DSGVTQTPKHLITATGQRVTLRCSPRSGDLSVYWYQQSLDQGLQFLIQYYNGEERAKGNILERFSAQQFPDLHSELNLSSLELGDSALYFCASSVDWTPNTGELFFGEGSRLTVL.

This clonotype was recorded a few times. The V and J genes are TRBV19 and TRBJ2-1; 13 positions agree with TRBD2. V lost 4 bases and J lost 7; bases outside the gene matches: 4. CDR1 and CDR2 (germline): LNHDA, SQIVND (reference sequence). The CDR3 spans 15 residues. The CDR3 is CASSRLAGGGNEQFF. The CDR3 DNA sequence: TGTGCCAGTAGTAGACTAGCGGGGGGCGGGAATGAGCAGTTCTTC.

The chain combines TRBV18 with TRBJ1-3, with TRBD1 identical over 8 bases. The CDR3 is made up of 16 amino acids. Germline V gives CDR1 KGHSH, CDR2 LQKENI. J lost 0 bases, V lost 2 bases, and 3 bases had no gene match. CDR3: CASSPNRGFSGNTIYF. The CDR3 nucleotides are TGTGCCAGCTCACCAAACAGGGGGTTCTCTGGAAACACCATATATTTT.

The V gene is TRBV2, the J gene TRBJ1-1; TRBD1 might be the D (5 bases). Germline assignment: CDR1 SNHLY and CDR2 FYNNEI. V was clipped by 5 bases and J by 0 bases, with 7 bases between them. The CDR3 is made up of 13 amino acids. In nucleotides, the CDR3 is TGTGCCAGCAGTATGACAGTGAACACTGAAGCTTTCTTT. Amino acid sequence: CASSMTVNTEAFF.

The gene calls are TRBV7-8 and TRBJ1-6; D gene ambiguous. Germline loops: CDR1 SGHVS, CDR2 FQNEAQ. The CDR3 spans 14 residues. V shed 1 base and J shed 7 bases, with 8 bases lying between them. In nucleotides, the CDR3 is TGTGCCAGCAGCTTAGGGGCGGGGAATTCACCCCTCCACTTT. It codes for CASSLGAGNSPLHF.

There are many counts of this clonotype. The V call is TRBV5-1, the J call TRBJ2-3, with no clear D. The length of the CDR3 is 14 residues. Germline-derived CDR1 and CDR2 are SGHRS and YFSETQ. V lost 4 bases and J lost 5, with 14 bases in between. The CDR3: CASSLAAHQDTQYF. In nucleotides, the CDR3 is TGCGCCAGCAGCCTGGCAGCCCACCAAGATACGCAGTATTTT.

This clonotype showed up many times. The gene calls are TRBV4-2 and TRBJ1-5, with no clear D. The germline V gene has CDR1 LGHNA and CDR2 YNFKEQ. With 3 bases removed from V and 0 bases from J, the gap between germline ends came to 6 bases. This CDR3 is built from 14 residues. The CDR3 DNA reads TGTGCCAGCAGCCAGAGCAATAGCAATCAGCCCCAGCATTTT. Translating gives CASSQSNSNQPQHF.

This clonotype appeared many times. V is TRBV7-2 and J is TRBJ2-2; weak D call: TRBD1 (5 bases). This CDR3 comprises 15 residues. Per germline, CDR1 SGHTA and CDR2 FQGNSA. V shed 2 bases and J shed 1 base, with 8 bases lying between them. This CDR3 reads CASSLRQMNTGELFF. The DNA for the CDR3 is TGTGCCAGCAGCTTACGACAGATGAACACCGGGGAGCTGTTTTTT.

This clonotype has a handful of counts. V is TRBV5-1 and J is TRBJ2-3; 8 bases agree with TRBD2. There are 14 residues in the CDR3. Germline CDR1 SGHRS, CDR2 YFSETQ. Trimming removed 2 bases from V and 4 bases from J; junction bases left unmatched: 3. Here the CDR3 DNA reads TGCGCCAGCAGCTTACTAGCGGAAGCAGATACGCAGTATTTT. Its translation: CASSLLAEADTQYF.

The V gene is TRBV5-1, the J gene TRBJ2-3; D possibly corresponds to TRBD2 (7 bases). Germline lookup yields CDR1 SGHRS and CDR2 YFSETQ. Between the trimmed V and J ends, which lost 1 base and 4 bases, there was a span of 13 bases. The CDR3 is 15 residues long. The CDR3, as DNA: TGCGCCAGCAGCTTGAACAGGGAGGGGTCAGATACGCAGTATTTT. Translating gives CASSLNREGSDTQYF.

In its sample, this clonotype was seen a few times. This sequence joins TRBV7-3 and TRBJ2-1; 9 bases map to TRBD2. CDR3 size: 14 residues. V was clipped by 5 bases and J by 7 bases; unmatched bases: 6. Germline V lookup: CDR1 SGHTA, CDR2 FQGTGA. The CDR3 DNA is TGTGCCAGCAGCCCGCGGGGGGGCCGAAATGAGCAGTTCTTC. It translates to CASSPRGGRNEQFF.

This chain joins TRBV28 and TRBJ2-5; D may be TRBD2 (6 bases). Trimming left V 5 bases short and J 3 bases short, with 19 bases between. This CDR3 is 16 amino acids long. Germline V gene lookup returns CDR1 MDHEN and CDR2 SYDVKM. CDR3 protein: CASSPGGSGRKETQYF. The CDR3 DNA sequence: TGTGCCAGCAGTCCCGGGGGTAGCGGAAGAAAAGAGACCCAGTACTTC.

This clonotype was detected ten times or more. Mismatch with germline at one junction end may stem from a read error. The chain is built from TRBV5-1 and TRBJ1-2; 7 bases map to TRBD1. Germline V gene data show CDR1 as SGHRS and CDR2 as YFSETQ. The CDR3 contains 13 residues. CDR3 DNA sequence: TGTGCCAGCAGTCCTGACAGGGACTATGGCTACACCTTC. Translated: CASSPDRDYGYTF.

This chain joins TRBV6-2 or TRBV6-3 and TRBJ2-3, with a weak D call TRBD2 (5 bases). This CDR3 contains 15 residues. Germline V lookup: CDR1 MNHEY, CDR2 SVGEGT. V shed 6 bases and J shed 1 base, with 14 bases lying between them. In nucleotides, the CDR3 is TGTGCCAGCAGCCGACTATCCCCTGGCACAGATACGCAGTATTTT. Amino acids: CASSRLSPGTDTQYF.

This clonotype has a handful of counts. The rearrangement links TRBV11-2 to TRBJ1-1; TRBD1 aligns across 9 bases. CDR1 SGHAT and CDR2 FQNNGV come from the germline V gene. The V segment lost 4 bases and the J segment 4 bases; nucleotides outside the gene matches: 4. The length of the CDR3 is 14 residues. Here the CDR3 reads CASSSGTGFTEAFF. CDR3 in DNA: TGTGCCAGCAGCTCGGGGACAGGGTTCACTGAAGCTTTCTTT.

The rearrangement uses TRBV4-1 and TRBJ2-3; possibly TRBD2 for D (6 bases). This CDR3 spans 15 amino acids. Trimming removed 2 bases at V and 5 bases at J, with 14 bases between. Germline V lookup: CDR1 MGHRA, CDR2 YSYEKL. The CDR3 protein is CASSQNGGSGDTQYF. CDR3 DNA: TGCGCCAGCAGCCAAAACGGGGGTTCGGGAGATACGCAGTATTTT.

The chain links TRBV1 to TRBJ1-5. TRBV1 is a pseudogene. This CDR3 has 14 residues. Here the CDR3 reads CTSSYPRRDQPQHF. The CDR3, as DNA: TGCACCAGCAGCTACCCCCGGAGGGACCAGCCCCAGCATTTT.